One sample yielded the 6 T cell receptor beta chains listed below, sequenced in a study of T cells in Graves' hyperthyroidism and ophthalmopathy. TCR beta CDR3 regions were amplified from RNA. The HTBI primer set served for first-round RT-PCR of the TCR CDR3. TCRdb redid the calling of the multiplex PCR reads with MiXCR, one entry per CDR3 protein. Here the sample spans hundreds of thousands of distinct CDR3 sequences, just under 25% being singletons. Source material: blood. The receptors here all came from a man over 45 with Graves' hyperthyroidism.

The sample holds many counts of this clonotype. J is TRBJ2-7 and V is TRBV7-2; D is unresolved. Germline V gives CDR1 SGHTA, CDR2 FQGNSA. V was pared by 6 bases and J by 6 bases, with 12 bases between. The CDR3 runs to 12 residues. The CDR3 bases are TGTGCCAGCAGAACTGACTGGGGCGAGCAGTACTTC. The encoded protein is CASRTDWGEQYF.

This clonotype came up many times. This chain's CDR3 is CASSEPGGSDTQYF. As DNA, the CDR3 is TGTGCCAGCAGTGAACCGGGAGGGTCGGATACGCAGTATTTT. The chain combines TRBV2 with TRBJ2-3, with 8 bases lining up with TRBD2. Per the germline V gene, CDR1 is SNHLY and CDR2 is FYNNEI. After removal of 2 bases from V and 6 bases from J, the junction contained 4 bases not matched to a gene. The CDR3 contains 14 residues. The complete variable domain, with remaining parts taken from reference TRBV2 and TRBJ2-3, reads EPEVTQTPSHQVTQMGQEVILRCVPISNHLYFYWYRQILGQKVEFLVSFYNNEISEKSEIFDDQFSVERPDGSNFTLKIRSTKLEDSAMYFCASSEPGGSDTQYFGPGTRLTVL.

This CDR3 reads CASSSARVNTEAFF. CDR3 in DNA: TGTGCCAGCAGTTCCGCTCGGGTGAACACTGAAGCTTTCTTT. The rearrangement links TRBV12-3 or TRBV12-4 to TRBJ1-1, with unresolved D. This CDR3 is built from 14 residues. V lost 4 bases and J 0 bases, leaving 9 bases between the germline ends.

At least ten counts were recorded for this clonotype. The V gene is TRBV2, the J gene TRBJ2-3, with TRBD2 identical over 7 bases. Trimming cost V 6 bases and J 4 bases; bases outside gene matches: 10. Germline-derived CDR1 and CDR2 are SNHLY and FYNNEI. The CDR3 consists of 15 residues. CDR3 amino acids: CASRVFAGAADTQYF. The CDR3 DNA reads TGTGCCAGCAGGGTCTTCGCGGGAGCGGCAGATACGCAGTATTTT.

In its sample, this clonotype was seen a few times. The chain recombines TRBV7-2 with TRBJ2-7; 8 nucleotides line up with TRBD2. With V trimmed by 1 base and J by 6 bases, 8 bases remained unmatched. The CDR3 contains 15 residues. CDR1 is SGHTA, CDR2 FQGNSA, per germline. The CDR3 DNA follows: TGTGCCAGCAGCTTAGATTCCGGGACTAGGGGCGAGCAGTACTTC. Translating gives CASSLDSGTRGEQYF.

There are a few counts of this clonotype. The chain uses TRBV10-3 and TRBJ2-1; 14 nucleotides line up with TRBD2. The ends lost 4 bases at V and 6 bases at J; junction bases unmatched: 2. The CDR3 is 15 residues long. Germline V gene sequence: CDR1 ENHRY, CDR2 SYGVKD. The CDR3 region has the DNA TGTGCCATCAGTGGGGGGACTAGCGGGAGCAATGAGCAGTTCTTC. Amino acids: CAISGGTSGSNEQFF.